One and the same sample provided the 8 T cell receptor beta chains below, sequenced in a study of early T cells in non-severe SARS-CoV-2 infection (dated by TCRdb to the early 2020s). Library preparation used 5' RACE. Reads for this sample came from a NextSeq 500. TCRdb handled the public reads itself, with Q25 trimming in fastp and clone calling in MiXCR, and kept productive beta chains. Here each entry gathers all rows of one CDR3 protein and keeps the most common genes and DNA. This sample is represented by roughly 62,000 distinct CDR3 sequences; 6.5% to 8.5% of them were singletons. Together, the top ten hold more than 3% of the sample. Sequenced material: whole blood. These receptors all come from an adult who was a healthcare worker with PCR-confirmed SARS-CoV-2 infection or an uninfected control (not recorded which).

This clonotype was seen a few times. The rearrangement links TRBV7-3 to TRBJ2-3; TRBD2 matches 8 bases. Looked up from germline, CDR1 is SGHTA and CDR2 is FQGTGA. This CDR3 region has 14 residues. V shed 3 bases, J shed 5 bases, and the junction held 4 bases outside the gene matches. CDR3 sequence: CASSLAGGEDTQYF. The CDR3 DNA sequence: TGTGCCAGCAGCTTGGCGGGAGGAGAAGATACGCAGTATTTT.

V is TRBV14 and J is TRBJ2-3; D is unclear. This CDR3 contains 15 residues. Trimming pared 1 base from V and 1 base from J, leaving 9 bases between. CDR1 SGHDN and CDR2 FVKESK come from the germline V gene. This CDR3 is CASSQGWWGTDTQYF. The CDR3 coding sequence is TGTGCCAGCAGCCAAGGGTGGTGGGGCACAGATACGCAGTATTTT.

This clonotype was counted at least ten times. V gene TRBV7-3 combines with J gene TRBJ2-7; D not resolved. The CDR3 runs to 14 residues. Germline V CDR1 and CDR2: SGHTA, FQGTGA. Trimming pared 0 bases from V and 1 base from J, leaving 7 bases between. The CDR3 protein is CASSLTGQSYEQYF. CDR3 DNA sequence: TGTGCCAGCAGCTTAACTGGGCAGTCCTACGAGCAGTACTTC. The whole variable domain, remainder taken from reference TRBV7-3 and TRBJ2-7, is GAGVSQTPSNKVTEKGKYVELRCDPISGHTALYWYRQSLGQGPEFLIYFQGTGAADDSGLPNDRFFAVRPEGSVSTLKIQRTERGDSAVYLCASSLTGQSYEQYFGPGTRLTVT.

The table lists this clonotype with many counts. The chain recombines TRBV7-9 with TRBJ1-1, with D possibly TRBD1 on 5 matching bases. The CDR3 is 15 amino acids. Trimming cost V 1 base and J 5 bases, with 14 bases left between them. Germline-derived CDR1 and CDR2 are SEHNR and FQNEAQ (reference sequence). CDR3 loop: CASSLGQIGGTEAFF. In DNA, the CDR3 is TGTGCCAGCAGCTTAGGACAGATTGGAGGAACTGAAGCTTTCTTT.

There are many counts of this clonotype. The genes are TRBV2 and TRBJ2-1; the match to TRBD2 covers 8 bases. The CDR3 has 12 amino acids. V trimming: 5 bases; J trimming: 14 bases; junction bases outside the gene matches: 8. The germline V gene encodes CDR1 SNHLY and CDR2 FYNNEI. Here the CDR3 reads CASSSGSGKEFF. As DNA, the CDR3 is TGTGCCAGCAGTTCAGGTAGCGGGAAGGAGTTCTTC.

Ten or more counts support this clonotype. The chain recombines TRBV20-1 with TRBJ1-2; D is perhaps TRBD1 (6 bases). This CDR3 has 11 amino acids. Germline-derived CDR1 and CDR2 are DFQATT and SNEGSKA (reference sequence). Trimming stripped 8 bases from V and 2 bases from J, with 9 bases between. Written as DNA, the CDR3 is TGCAGTCCCACAGGGAACTATGGCTACACCTTC. Residues: CSPTGNYGYTF.

This clonotype has more than one count but fewer than ten. The chain uses TRBV11-2 and TRBJ2-7, with TRBD1 matching over 9 bases. CDR1 and CDR2 from the germline V gene are SGHAT and FQNNGV. CDR3 length: 15 residues. Losses at the gene ends were 4 bases for V and 1 base for J; bases not matched to a gene: 5. Here the CDR3 reads CASSSTGGQSYEQYF. The CDR3 DNA reads as TGTGCCAGCAGCTCCACAGGGGGCCAATCCTACGAGCAGTACTTC.

The chain joins TRBV12-3 or TRBV12-4 to TRBJ1-5; 9 bases line up with TRBD1. The CDR3 extends over 16 amino acids. V trimming: 6 bases; J trimming: 7 bases; junction bases outside the gene matches: 13. This chain's CDR3 is CASSPSDRGFWQPQHF. CDR3 nucleotides: TGTGCCAGCAGCCCCTCGGACAGGGGATTTTGGCAGCCCCAGCATTTT.